The rows below give T cell receptor beta chains drawn from one sample of a study of blood T cell repertoires in COVID-19. Clones were read by immunoSEQ multiplex PCR, and TCRdb kept only the in-frame ones, dropping some. The sample lists more than 100,000 clones, nearly 90% occurring once. Sequenced material: peripheral blood. These receptors all stem from a woman aged 55-69 years with COVID-19, enrolled during active disease. Each CDR3 is given with its conserved first and last residue. Each record gives: clone size, V gene, D gene, J gene, CDR3 DNA, CDR3 protein. The D gene is left open where the match is weak. A clone size is listed for some rows: how often the clone was seen (once, few, many), or a class if it is expanded.

>.|TRBV19|.|TRBJ1-1
TGTGCCAGTAGTATTCGACGAGGGAACACTGAAGCTTTCTTT
CASSIRRGNTEAFF
>.|TRBV5-6|.|TRBJ1-6
TGTGCCAGCAGCTTCCTTTCATTTGGGACATTGAATTCACCCCTCCACTTT
CASSFLSFGTLNSPLHF
>.|TRBV6-5|TRBD1|TRBJ2-3
TGTGCCAGCGGACGGACAGGGGACGGGACAGATACGCAGTATTTT
CASGRTGDGTDTQYF
>.|TRBV30|TRBD1|TRBJ1-4
TGTGCCTGGAATTGGGCAGGGGGTGAAAAACTGTTTTTT
CAWNWAGGEKLFF
>.|TRBV5-6|TRBD1|TRBJ2-2
TGTGCCAGCAGCTTGGCCAGGGGGCAAGCGGGGGAGCTGTTTTTT
CASSLARGQAGELFF
>.|TRBV4-1|TRBD1|TRBJ2-1
TGCGCCAGCAGCCATCGGGACAGGGGGCTTCACAATGAGCAGTTCTTC
CASSHRDRGLHNEQFF
>.|TRBV24-1|TRBD2|TRBJ2-2
TGTGCCCCCCTAGCGGGGGGATACACCGGGGAGCTGTTTTTT
CAPLAGGYTGELFF
>once|TRBV5-1|TRBD1|TRBJ2-7
TGCGCCAGCAGCTTGGACGGGACAGGCCCTTACGAGCAGTACTTC
CASSLDGTGPYEQYF
>.|TRBV10-3|.|TRBJ2-4
TGTGCCATCAGTGACAGGGAATTACTAGCCAAAAACATTCAGTACTTC
CAISDRELLAKNIQYF
>.|TRBV24-1|TRBD2|TRBJ2-5
TGTGCCACCAGTGATGCGACTAGCGGGGGGCGTGGGACCCAGTACTTC
CATSDATSGGRGTQYF
>.|TRBV19|.|TRBJ1-2
TGTGCCAGTAGTATCACCTGGCAGGCGCCCTCTGGCTACACCTTC
CASSITWQAPSGYTF
>few|TRBV27|TRBD1|TRBJ1-5
TGTGCCAGCAGTTCCAACAGGGGGCCCTCTCGGCCCCAGCATTTT
CASSSNRGPSRPQHF
>.|TRBV11-2|TRBD2|TRBJ2-2
TGTGCCAGCAGCCGATCAAGCGGGAGCACCGGGGAGCTGTTTTTT
CASSRSSGSTGELFF
>.|TRBV12-5|TRBD1|TRBJ2-2
TGTGCTAGTGGCCCCCCGGGACAGGGCGCCTCCAACACCGGGGAGCTGTTTTTT
CASGPPGQGASNTGELFF
>.|TRBV3-1/TRBV3-2|.|TRBJ2-5
TGTGCCAGCAGGGACAGTCAAGAGACCCAGTACTTC
CASRDSQETQYF
>few|TRBV10-3|.|TRBJ1-5
TGTGCCATCAGTGAGTATGGAGGACGAAGCAATCAGCCCCAGCATTTT
CAISEYGGRSNQPQHF
>.|TRBV7-4|.|TRBJ1-3
TGTGCCAGGGGAGGACCCTTAGGGGGAAACACCATATATTTT
CARGGPLGGNTIYF
>.|TRBV19|TRBD1|TRBJ1-5
TGTGCCAGTAGTAGGCCGGGGGCAGGGGGCGATCAGCCCCAGCATTTT
CASSRPGAGGDQPQHF
>.|TRBV7-2|.|TRBJ1-2
TGTGCCAGCAGTTCAATGCGAGCTAACTATGGCTACACCTTC
CASSSMRANYGYTF
>.|TRBV7-2|.|TRBJ2-7
TGTGCCAGCAGCCAGTTTTCGGAGCAGTACTTC
CASSQFSEQYF
>.|TRBV7-7|TRBD1|TRBJ2-1
TGTGCCAGCAGCTCAGCCCGGACAGGGTACAATGAGCAGTTCTTC
CASSSARTGYNEQFF
>.|TRBV30|.|TRBJ1-5
TGTGCCTGGAGTGCCTATCCCGGACAGTATACTAGACGGAGCAATCAGCCCCAGCATTTT
CAWSAYPGQYTRRSNQPQHF
>.|TRBV29-1|TRBD1|TRBJ1-2
TGCAGCGTCCAGGACAGGGGAAGGGCTAACTATGGCTACACCTTC
CSVQDRGRANYGYTF
>.|TRBV6-5|.|TRBJ1-4
TGTGCCAGCAGTTACTCCGGACAGCTGAGTGAAAAACTGTTTTTT
CASSYSGQLSEKLFF
>.|TRBV5-5|.|TRBJ2-1
TGTGCCAGCAGCTTGGGGGCAGGGGGGTATGAGCAGTTCTTC
CASSLGAGGYEQFF
>.|TRBV6-5|.|TRBJ1-4
TGTGCCAGCAGAAGACAGAGGAATGAAAAACTGTTTTTT
CASRRQRNEKLFF
>.|TRBV19|TRBD1|TRBJ2-5
TGTGCCAGTAGTCTGGGGGACAGCCGAGAGACCCAGTACTTC
CASSLGDSRETQYF
>.|TRBV7-3|.|TRBJ2-7
TGTGCCAGCAGCTGGGACCGGGGGTCCTACGAGCAGTACTTC
CASSWDRGSYEQYF
>.|TRBV13|TRBD1|TRBJ1-6
TGTGCCAGCAGCCACGGACAGGGTAACCCACCCCTCCACTTT
CASSHGQGNPPLHF
>.|TRBV6-2/TRBV6-3|.|TRBJ2-7
TGTGCCAGCAGTTACTCGTACAGGGCCCAAAGCTCCTACGAGCAGTACTTC
CASSYSYRAQSSYEQYF
>.|TRBV9|TRBD1|TRBJ1-1
TGTGCCAGCAGCGCCGAAGGGGGCAACACTGAAGCTTTCTTT
CASSAEGGNTEAFF
>few|TRBV5-4|TRBD2|TRBJ2-1
TGTGCCAGCAGTACTAGGAGCGGGGGGGCCGCCAATGAGCAGTTCTTC
CASSTRSGGAANEQFF
>.|TRBV3-1/TRBV3-2|TRBD2|TRBJ2-1
TGTGCCAGCAGGAGGACTAGCGGGGGCTATGAGCAGTTCTTC
CASRRTSGGYEQFF
>.|TRBV15|TRBD1|TRBJ1-6
TGTGCCACCAGCAGAGATCGCGGGACAGCCGCTTCACCCCTCCACTTT
CATSRDRGTAASPLHF
>.|TRBV19|.|TRBJ1-2
TGTGCCAGTAGTACTCGGACAAGCACTAACTATGGCTACACCTTC
CASSTRTSTNYGYTF
>.|TRBV10-3|.|TRBJ1-2
TGTGCCATCAGCGGCAAGGGGGTTGATGGCTACACCTTC
CAISGKGVDGYTF
>.|TRBV18|.|TRBJ2-7
TGTGCCAGCTCACCCACCGCAGGGGTTTCCTCCTACGAGCAGTACTTC
CASSPTAGVSSYEQYF
>.|TRBV28|TRBD1|TRBJ2-5
TGTGCCAGTCTACAGGGGGCAGGAGAGACCCAGTACTTC
CASLQGAGETQYF
>.|TRBV29-1|TRBD1|TRBJ1-1
TGCAGCGTTTACCCGACAGGGGCGATTACTGAAGCTTTCTTT
CSVYPTGAITEAFF
>.|TRBV5-5|.|TRBJ1-1
TGTGCCAGCAGCTTGCAGTATGCAAACACTGAAGCTTTCTTT
CASSLQYANTEAFF
>.|TRBV9|.|TRBJ2-5
TGTGCCAGCAGCCCCCTCGGAGGATACCAAGAGACCCAGTACTTC
CASSPLGGYQETQYF
>once|TRBV3-1/TRBV3-2|TRBD1|TRBJ1-1
TGTGCCAGCAGCCCCTCTAAGGGGGCGATAGTAGAAGCTTTCTTT
CASSPSKGAIVEAFF
>.|TRBV4-1|.|TRBJ1-5
TGCGCCAGCAGCCAACTGACAGGTAATCAGCCCCAGCATTTT
CASSQLTGNQPQHF
>.|TRBV2|.|TRBJ1-5
TGTGCCAGCAGCCGGGATAGCAATCAGCCCCAGCATTTT
CASSRDSNQPQHF
>.|TRBV18|TRBD1|TRBJ1-3
TGTGCCAGCTCACCGGGACAGCCTAGCTCTGGAAACACCATATATTTT
CASSPGQPSSGNTIYF
>.|TRBV6-4|TRBD2|TRBJ2-2
TGTGCCAGCAGTGCGACTAGCGACGGCACCGGGGAGCTGTTTTTT
CASSATSDGTGELFF
>.|TRBV6-5|TRBD1|TRBJ1-2
TGTGCCAGCAGTAAATCCGGGACAGGGAACTATGGCTACACCTTC
CASSKSGTGNYGYTF
>.|TRBV18|.|TRBJ2-3
TGTGCCAGCTCACCGGTCATGAGTACAGATACGCAGTATTTT
CASSPVMSTDTQYF
>.|TRBV3-1/TRBV3-2|.|TRBJ1-1
TGTGCCAGCAGCCTCAACAGGAACACTGAAGCTTTCTTT
CASSLNRNTEAFF
>.|TRBV7-9|.|TRBJ1-4
TGTGCCAGCAGGAGAGGGGAGGGTGAAAAACTGTTTTTT
CASRRGEGEKLFF